These T cell receptor beta chains were read from a single sample in a study of T cell responses to AZD1222 COVID-19 vaccine. The repertoire was sequenced with immunoSEQ multiplex PCR; TCRdb's copy has only in-frame clones and lacks some. This table has 95,000 to 150,000 clones, around 89% appearing once. The material was peripheral blood, obtained on day 0 of AZD1222 vaccination. These receptors all stem from an adult in good health. The CDR3 runs from the conserved cysteine through the conserved F or W. Each record gives: J gene, V gene, D gene, CDR3 protein, CDR3 DNA. A D gene is named only where the DNA matches it firmly.

J: TRBJ1-2; V: TRBV15; D: TRBD1; CDR3: CATSRGWAGQGARLGYGYTF; DNA: TGTGCCACCAGCAGAGGATGGGCCGGACAGGGAGCGCGGTTGGGGTATGGCTACACCTTC
J: TRBJ1-4; V: TRBV19; D: NA; CDR3: CASSAGIATNEKLFF; DNA: TGTGCCAGTAGTGCCGGAATTGCAACTAATGAAAAACTGTTTTTT
J: TRBJ2-7; V: TRBV6-2/TRBV6-3; D: TRBD2; CDR3: CASSPPPSGMSYEQYF; DNA: TGTGCCAGCAGTCCCCCCCCTAGCGGGATGTCCTACGAGCAGTACTTC
J: TRBJ1-2; V: TRBV27; D: TRBD1; CDR3: CASSSPSKQGARSNYGYTF; DNA: TGTGCCAGCAGCAGTCCCTCTAAACAGGGGGCCCGCTCTAACTATGGCTACACCTTC
J: TRBJ1-5; V: TRBV6-5; D: NA; CDR3: CASRRAPEPIPQHF; DNA: TGTGCCAGCAGGCGGGCCCCCGAGCCTATACCCCAGCATTTT
J: TRBJ2-7; V: TRBV27; D: NA; CDR3: CASSLAGSPYEQYF; DNA: TGTGCCAGCAGTTTAGCGGGGTCCCCCTACGAGCAGTACTTC
J: TRBJ1-1; V: TRBV6-4; D: NA; CDR3: CASSDSEGGGTEAFF; DNA: TGTGCCAGCAGTGACTCGGAGGGGGGAGGCACTGAAGCTTTCTTT
J: TRBJ2-3; V: TRBV6-2/TRBV6-3; D: NA; CDR3: CASSYRPLGAVGLPDTQYF; DNA: TGTGCCAGCAGTTATAGGCCGCTCGGTGCGGTTGGGCTGCCAGATACGCAGTATTTT
J: TRBJ2-5; V: TRBV6-5; D: TRBD1; CDR3: CASRTGGEKETQYF; DNA: TGTGCCAGCAGGACAGGGGGGGAGAAAGAGACCCAGTACTTC
J: TRBJ2-5; V: TRBV27; D: NA; CDR3: CASSFRAYQETQYF; DNA: TGTGCCAGCAGTTTTCGAGCGTACCAAGAGACCCAGTACTTC
J: TRBJ2-7; V: TRBV29-1; D: NA; CDR3: CSVGNPTQTYEQYF; DNA: TGCAGCGTAGGGAACCCGACACAGACCTACGAGCAGTACTTC
J: TRBJ2-5; V: TRBV14; D: TRBD2; CDR3: CASSQGWTSGRIGSQETQYF; DNA: TGTGCCAGCAGCCAAGGATGGACTAGCGGGAGGATTGGGAGCCAAGAGACCCAGTACTTC
J: TRBJ1-2; V: TRBV9; D: TRBD1; CDR3: CASSGDRALLNYGYTF; DNA: TGTGCCAGCAGCGGCGACAGGGCACTTTTAAACTATGGCTACACCTTC
J: TRBJ2-3; V: TRBV12-3/TRBV12-4; D: NA; CDR3: CASTRSASDTQYF; DNA: TGTGCCAGCACCCGATCTGCTAGCGATACGCAGTATTTT